This T cell receptor (beta chain) originates from a study of CD8 T cells in ankylosing spondylitis. Study-wide points: For ankylosing spondylitis blood, a TCR beta motif of 7 to 9 highly homologous variants appeared characteristic.

MiXCR, applied by TCRdb to the 5' RACE reads, yields one record per CDR3 protein. The table records about 250,000 distinct CDR3 sequences, around 32% of them present only once. The germline gives CDR1 SGHVT, CDR2 SQSDAQ. CDR3 length: 13 residues. V shed 9 bases and J shed 6 bases, with 12 bases lying between them. Comments on this clonotype: The target antigen is unknown.

The chain carries TRBV7-4 and TRBJ1-6, with TRBD1 as a possible D gene (5 bases). The receptor comes from a male donor with ankylosing spondylitis or in good health (not recorded which). Sequencing was done on a sample of blood, either unsorted or a sorted T cell fraction (not recorded which). CDR3 DNA: TGTGCCAGTGAGGCAGGGACTAATTCACCCCTCCACTTT. Amino acids: CASEAGTNSPLHF.